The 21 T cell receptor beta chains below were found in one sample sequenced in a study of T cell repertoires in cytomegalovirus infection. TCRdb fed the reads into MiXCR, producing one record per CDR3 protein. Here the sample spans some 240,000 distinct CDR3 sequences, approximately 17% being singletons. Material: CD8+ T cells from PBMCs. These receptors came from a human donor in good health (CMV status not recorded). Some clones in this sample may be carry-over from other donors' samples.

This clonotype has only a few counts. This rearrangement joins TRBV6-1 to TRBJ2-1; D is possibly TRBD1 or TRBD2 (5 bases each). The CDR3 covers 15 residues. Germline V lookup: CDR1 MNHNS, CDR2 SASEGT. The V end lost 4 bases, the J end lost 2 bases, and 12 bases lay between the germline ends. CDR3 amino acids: CASSVAWDAYNEQFF. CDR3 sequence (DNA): TGTGCCAGCAGTGTAGCCTGGGACGCCTACAATGAGCAGTTCTTC.

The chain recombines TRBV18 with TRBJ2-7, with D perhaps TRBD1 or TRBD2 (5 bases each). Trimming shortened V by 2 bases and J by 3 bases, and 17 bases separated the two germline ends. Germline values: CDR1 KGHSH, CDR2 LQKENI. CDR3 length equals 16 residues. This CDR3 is CASSPTRGRSSYEQYF. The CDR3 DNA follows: TGTGCCAGCTCACCAACGAGGGGCAGGAGCAGCTACGAGCAGTACTTC.

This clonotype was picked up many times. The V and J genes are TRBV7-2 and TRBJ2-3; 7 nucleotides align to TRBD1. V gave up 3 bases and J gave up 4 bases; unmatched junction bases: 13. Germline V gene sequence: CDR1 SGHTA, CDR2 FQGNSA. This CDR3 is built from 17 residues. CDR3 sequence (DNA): TGTGCCAGCAGCTTCCCTACAGGGGAAGTTTTCCCAGATACGCAGTATTTT. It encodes CASSFPTGEVFPDTQYF.

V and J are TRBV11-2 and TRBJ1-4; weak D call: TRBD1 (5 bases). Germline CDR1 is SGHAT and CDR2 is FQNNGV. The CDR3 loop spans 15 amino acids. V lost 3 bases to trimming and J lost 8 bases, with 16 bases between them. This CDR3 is CASSFRDLYREKLFF. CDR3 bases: TGTGCCAGCAGCTTTCGGGACCTGTACAGGGAAAAACTGTTTTTT.

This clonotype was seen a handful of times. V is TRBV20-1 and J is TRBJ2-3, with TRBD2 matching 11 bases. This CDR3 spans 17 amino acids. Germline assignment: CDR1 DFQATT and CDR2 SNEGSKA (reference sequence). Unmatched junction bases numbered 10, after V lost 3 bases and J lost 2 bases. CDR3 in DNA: TGCAGTGCTAGGGGAAACCTAGCGGGGGGATACACAGATACGCAGTATTTT. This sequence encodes CSARGNLAGGYTDTQYF.

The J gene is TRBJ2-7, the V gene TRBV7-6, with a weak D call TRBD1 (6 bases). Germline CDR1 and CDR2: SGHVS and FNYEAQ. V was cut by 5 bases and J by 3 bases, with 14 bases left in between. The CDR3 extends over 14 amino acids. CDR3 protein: CASSPLQGFYEQYF. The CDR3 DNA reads TGTGCCAGCAGCCCATTACAGGGATTCTACGAGCAGTACTTC.

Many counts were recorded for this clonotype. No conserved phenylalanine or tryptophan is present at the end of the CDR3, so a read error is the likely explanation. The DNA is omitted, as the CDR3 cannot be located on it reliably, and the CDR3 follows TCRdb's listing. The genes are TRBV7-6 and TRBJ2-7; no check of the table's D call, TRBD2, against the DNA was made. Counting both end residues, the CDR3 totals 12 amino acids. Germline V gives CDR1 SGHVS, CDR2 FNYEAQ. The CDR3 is CASSTRQGPPTL.

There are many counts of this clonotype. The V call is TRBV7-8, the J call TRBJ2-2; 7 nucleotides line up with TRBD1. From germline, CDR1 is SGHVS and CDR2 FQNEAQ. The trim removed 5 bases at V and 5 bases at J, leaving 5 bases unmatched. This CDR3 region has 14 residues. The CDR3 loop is CASSLSTGTGELFF. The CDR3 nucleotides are TGTGCCAGCAGCCTCTCGACAGGGACCGGGGAGCTGTTTTTT.

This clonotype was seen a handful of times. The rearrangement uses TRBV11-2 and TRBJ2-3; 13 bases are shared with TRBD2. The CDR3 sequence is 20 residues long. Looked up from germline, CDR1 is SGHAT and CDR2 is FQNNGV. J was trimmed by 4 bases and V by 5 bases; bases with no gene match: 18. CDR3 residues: CASSPKATSGGAYRPDTQYF. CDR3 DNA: TGTGCCAGCAGCCCGAAAGCAACTAGCGGGGGGGCCTACCGTCCAGATACGCAGTATTTT.

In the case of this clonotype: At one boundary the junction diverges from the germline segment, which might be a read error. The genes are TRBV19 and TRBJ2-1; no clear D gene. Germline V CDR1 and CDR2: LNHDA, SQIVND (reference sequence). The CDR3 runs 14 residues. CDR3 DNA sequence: TGTGCCAGTAGCCACGTTGGGGTCTACAAAGAGCAGTTCTTC. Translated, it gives CASSHVGVYKEQFF.

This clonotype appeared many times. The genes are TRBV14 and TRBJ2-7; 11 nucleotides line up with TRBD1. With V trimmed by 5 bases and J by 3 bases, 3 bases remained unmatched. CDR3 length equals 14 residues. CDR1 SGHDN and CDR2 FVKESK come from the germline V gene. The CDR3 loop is CASSWGQGGYEQYF. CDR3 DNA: TGTGCCAGCAGCTGGGGACAGGGGGGCTACGAGCAGTACTTC.

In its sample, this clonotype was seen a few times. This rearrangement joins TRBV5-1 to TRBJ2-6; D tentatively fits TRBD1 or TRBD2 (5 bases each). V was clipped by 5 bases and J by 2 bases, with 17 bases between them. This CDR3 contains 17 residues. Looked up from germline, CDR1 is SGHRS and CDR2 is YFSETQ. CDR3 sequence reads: CASRTGGPQAGANVLTF. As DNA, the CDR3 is TGCGCCAGCAGGACTGGGGGTCCCCAAGCTGGGGCCAACGTCCTGACTTTC.

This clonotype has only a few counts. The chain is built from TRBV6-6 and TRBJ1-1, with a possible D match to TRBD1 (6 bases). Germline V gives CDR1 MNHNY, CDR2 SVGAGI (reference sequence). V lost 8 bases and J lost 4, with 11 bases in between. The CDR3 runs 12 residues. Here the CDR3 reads CASLTGGTEAFF. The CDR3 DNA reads TGTGCCAGCCTGACAGGCGGCACTGAAGCTTTCTTT.

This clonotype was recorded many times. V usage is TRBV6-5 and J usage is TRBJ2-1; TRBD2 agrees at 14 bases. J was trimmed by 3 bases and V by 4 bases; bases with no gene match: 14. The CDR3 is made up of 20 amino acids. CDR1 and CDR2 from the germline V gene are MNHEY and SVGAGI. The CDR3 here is CASSFLPGLAGDQIYNEQFF. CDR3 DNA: TGTGCCAGCAGTTTCCTTCCGGGACTAGCGGGGGACCAAATCTACAATGAGCAGTTCTTC.

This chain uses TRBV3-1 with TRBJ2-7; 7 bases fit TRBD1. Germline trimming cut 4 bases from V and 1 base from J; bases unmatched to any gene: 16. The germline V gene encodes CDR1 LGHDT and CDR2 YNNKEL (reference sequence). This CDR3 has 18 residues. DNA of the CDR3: TGTGCCAGCAGCCCCCACACCCGGACAGGCGTTGTATCCTACGAGCAGTACTTC. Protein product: CASSPHTRTGVVSYEQYF.

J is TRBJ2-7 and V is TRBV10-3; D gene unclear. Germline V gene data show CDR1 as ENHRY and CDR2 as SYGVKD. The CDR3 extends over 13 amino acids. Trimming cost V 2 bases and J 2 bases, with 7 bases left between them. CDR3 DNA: TGTGCCATCAGTGAGACTCTGGCCTACGAGCAGTACTTC. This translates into CAISETLAYEQYF.

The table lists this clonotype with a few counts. CDR3 nucleotides: TGCAGTGCTAGATCGACTAGCGGGGGGGCCTTAAATGAGCAGTTCTTC. This sequence encodes CSARSTSGGALNEQFF. V and J are TRBV20-1 and TRBJ2-1, with TRBD2 identical over 14 bases. The length of the CDR3 is 16 residues. Germline trimming cut 2 bases from V and 7 bases from J; bases unmatched to any gene: 7. CDR1 is DFQATT and CDR2 is SNEGSKA in the germline V gene (reference sequence).

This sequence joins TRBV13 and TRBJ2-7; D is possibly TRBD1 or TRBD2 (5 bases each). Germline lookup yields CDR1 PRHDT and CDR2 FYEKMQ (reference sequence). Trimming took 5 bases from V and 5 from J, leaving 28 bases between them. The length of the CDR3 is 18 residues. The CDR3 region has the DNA TGTGCCAGCAGCACCCCCGGGACGCAGCAAGTATTTCGTCACGAGCAGTACTTC. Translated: CASSTPGTQQVFRHEQYF. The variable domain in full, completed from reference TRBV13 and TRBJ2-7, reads AAGVIQSPRHLIKEKRETATLKCYPIPRHDTVYWYQQGPGQDPQFLISFYEKMQSDKGSIPDRFSAQQFSDYHSELNMSSLELGDSALYFCASSTPGTQQVFRHEQYFGPGTRLTVT.

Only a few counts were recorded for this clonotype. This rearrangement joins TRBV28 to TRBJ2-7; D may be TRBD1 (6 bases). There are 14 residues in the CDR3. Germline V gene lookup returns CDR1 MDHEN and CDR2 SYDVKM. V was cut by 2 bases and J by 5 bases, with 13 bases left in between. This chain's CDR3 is CASSLAGALNEQYF. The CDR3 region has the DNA TGTGCCAGCAGTTTAGCAGGGGCTCTAAACGAGCAGTACTTC.

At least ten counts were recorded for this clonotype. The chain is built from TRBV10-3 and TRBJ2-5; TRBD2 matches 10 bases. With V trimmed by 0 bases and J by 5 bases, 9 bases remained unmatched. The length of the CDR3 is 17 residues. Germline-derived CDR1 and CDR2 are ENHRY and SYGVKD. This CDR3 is CAISESQRGGPRETQYF. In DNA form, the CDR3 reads TGTGCCATCAGTGAGTCCCAGCGGGGGGGGCCTCGGGAGACCCAGTACTTC.

CDR3 protein: CASSLASGETYEQYF. Here the CDR3 DNA reads TGTGCCAGCAGCTTAGCAAGCGGGGAAACCTACGAGCAGTACTTC. V is TRBV7-6 and J is TRBJ2-7, with TRBD2 matching over 7 bases. Per the germline V gene, CDR1 is SGHVS and CDR2 is FNYEAQ. This CDR3 has 15 amino acids. With 0 bases clipped from V and 2 bases from J, the junction kept 4 bases outside the gene matches.